The sequence of this TCR beta chain was determined in a study of blood T cells in healthy people across ages. About this clonotype: Its antigen is undetermined. This may be a read error: a much more frequent sequence differs by one nucleotide.

V gave up 5 bases and J gave up 7 bases; unmatched junction bases: 10. The germline CDR1 and CDR2 sequences are KGHSH and LQKENI. The CDR3 contains 14 residues. A second PCR, run for about 7 to 11 cycles, used a sample-barcoded 5' primer plus a J-beta primer mix. TCRdb called the 5' RACE reads again in MiXCR, with one record for every CDR3 protein. The sample contains hundreds of thousands of distinct CDR3 sequences, 35% to 50% of which appear only once. Study-level points and caveats: Aged donors had fewer naive CD4+ cells and lower diversity than long-lived donors. The percentage of naive T cells correlated strongly with TCR beta diversity. Measured against age, TCR beta diversity per million T cells decreased in a roughly linear manner.

Staff drew about 10 milliliters of peripheral blood from each donor. The chain links TRBV18 to TRBJ1-2, with TRBD1 matching over 7 bases. This clonotype was sampled from an elderly man in good health. The sample consisted of blood. The chain's CDR3 is CASSASDRVGGYTF. CDR3 sequence (DNA): TGTGCCAGCTCAGCGAGTGACAGGGTCGGTGGCTACACCTTC.